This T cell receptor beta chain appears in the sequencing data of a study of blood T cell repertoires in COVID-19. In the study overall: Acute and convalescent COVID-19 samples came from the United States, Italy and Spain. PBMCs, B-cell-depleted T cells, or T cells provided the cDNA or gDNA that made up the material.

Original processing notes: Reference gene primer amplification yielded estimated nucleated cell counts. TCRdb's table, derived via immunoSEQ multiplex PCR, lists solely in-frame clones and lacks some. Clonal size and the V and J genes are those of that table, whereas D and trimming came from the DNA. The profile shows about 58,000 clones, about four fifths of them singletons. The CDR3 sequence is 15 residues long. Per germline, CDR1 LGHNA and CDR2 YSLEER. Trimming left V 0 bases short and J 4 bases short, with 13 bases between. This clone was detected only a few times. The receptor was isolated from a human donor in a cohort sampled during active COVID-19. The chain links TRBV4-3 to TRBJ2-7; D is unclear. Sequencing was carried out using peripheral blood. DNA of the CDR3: TGCGCCAGCAGCCAAGAGGCGTGGAACTATTACGAGCAGTACTTC. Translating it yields CASSQEAWNYYEQYF.